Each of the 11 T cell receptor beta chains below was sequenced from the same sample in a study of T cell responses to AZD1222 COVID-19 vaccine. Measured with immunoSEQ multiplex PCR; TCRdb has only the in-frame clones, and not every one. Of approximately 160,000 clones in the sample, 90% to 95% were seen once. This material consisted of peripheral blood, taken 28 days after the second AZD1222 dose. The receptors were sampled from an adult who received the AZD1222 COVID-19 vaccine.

CDR3 loop: CASSGGTSGGAGELFF. As DNA, the CDR3 is TGTGCCAGCAGCGGTGGCACAAGCGGGGGGGCTGGGGAGCTGTTTTTT. This rearrangement joins TRBV28 to TRBJ2-2, with 10 nucleotides matching TRBD2. Germline lookup yields CDR1 MDHEN and CDR2 SYDVKM. With V trimmed by 6 bases and J by 8 bases, 12 bases remained unmatched. CDR3 length: 16 amino acids.

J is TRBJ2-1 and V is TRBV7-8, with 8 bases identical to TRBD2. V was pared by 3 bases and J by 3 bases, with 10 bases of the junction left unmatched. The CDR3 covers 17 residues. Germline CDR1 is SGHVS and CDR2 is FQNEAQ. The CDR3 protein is CASSLGLGGGIYNEQFF. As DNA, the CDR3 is TGTGCCAGCAGCTTGGGCCTTGGCGGGGGGATCTACAATGAGCAGTTCTTC. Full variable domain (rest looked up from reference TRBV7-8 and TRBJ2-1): GAGVSQSPRYKVAKRGQDVALRCDPISGHVSLFWYQQALGQGPEFLTYFQNEAQLDKSGLPSDRFFAERPEGSVSTLKIQRTQQEDSAVYLCASSLGLGGGIYNEQFFGPGTRLTVL.

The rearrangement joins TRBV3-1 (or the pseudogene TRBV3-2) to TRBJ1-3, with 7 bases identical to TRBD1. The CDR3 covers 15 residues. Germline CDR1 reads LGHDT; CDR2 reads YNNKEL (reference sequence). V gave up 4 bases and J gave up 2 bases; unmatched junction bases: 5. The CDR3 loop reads CASSRGTDTGNTIYF. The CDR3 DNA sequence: TGTGCCAGCAGCCGCGGGACAGACACTGGAAACACCATATATTTT.

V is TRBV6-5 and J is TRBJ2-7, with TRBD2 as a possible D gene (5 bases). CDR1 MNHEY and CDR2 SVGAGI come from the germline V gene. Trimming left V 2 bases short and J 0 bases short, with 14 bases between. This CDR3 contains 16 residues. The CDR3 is CASSYHRPRGSYEQYF. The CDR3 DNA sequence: TGTGCCAGCAGTTACCACCGACCCCGGGGCTCCTACGAGCAGTACTTC.

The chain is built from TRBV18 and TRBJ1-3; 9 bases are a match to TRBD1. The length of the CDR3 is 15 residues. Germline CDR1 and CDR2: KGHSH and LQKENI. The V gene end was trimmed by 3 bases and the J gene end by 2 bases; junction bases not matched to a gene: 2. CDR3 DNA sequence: TGTGCCAGCTCACCCGGGACAGGGCCTGGAAACACCATATATTTT. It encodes CASSPGTGPGNTIYF.

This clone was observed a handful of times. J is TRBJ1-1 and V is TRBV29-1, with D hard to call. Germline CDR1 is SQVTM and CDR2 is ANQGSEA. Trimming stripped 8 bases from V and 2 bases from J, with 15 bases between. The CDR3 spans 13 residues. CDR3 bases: TGCAGCTGCCGACGAGGTAGCAACACTGAAGCTTTCTTT. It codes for CSCRRGSNTEAFF. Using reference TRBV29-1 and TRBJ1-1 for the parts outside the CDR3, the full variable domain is SAVISQKPSRDICQRGTSLTIQCQVDSQVTMMFWYRQQPGQSLTLIATANQGSEATYESGFVIDKFPISRPNLTFSTLTVSNMSPEDSSIYLCSCRRGSNTEAFFGQGTRLTVV.

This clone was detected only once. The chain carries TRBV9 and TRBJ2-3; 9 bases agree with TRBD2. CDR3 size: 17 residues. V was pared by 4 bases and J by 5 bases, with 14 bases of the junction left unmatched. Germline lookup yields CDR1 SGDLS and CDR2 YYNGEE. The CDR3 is CASSPRWQGRGGDTQYF. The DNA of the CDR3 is TGTGCCAGCAGCCCTCGATGGCAAGGGCGGGGGGGAGATACGCAGTATTTT.

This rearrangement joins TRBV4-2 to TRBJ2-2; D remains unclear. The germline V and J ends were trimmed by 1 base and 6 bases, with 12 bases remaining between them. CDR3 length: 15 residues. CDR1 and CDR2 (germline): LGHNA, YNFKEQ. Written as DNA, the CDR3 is TGTGCCAGCAGCCAAGGACTTACCTCGTCCGGGGAGCTGTTTTTT. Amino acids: CASSQGLTSSGELFF.

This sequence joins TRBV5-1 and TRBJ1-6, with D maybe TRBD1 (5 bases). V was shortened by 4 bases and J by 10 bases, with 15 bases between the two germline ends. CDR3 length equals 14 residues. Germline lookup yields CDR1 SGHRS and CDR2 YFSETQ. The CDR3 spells CASSGGGDGSPLHF. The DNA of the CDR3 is TGCGCCAGCAGCGGCGGAGGGGATGGGTCACCCCTCCACTTT.

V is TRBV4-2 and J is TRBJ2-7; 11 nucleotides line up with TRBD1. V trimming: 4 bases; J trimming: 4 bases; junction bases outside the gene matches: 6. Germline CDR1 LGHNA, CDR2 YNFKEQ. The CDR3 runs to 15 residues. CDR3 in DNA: TGTGCCAGCAGCCGTCCCGGGACAGGGGGATACGAGCAGTACTTC. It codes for CASSRPGTGGYEQYF.

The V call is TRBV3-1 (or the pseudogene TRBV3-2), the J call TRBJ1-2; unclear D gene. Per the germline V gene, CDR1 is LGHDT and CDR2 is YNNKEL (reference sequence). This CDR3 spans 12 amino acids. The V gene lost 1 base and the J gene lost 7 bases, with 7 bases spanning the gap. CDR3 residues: CASSQVIGGYTF. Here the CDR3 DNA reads TGTGCCAGCAGCCAAGTCATTGGTGGCTACACCTTC.